The 8 T cell receptor beta chains below all came from one sample that was sequenced in a study of blood T cells in healthy people across ages. Sample-barcoded 5' priming and a J-beta primer mix drove a second PCR of roughly 6 to 12 cycles. MiXCR, run by TCRdb on the 5' RACE reads, gives a single entry per CDR3 protein. The table lists some 1.5 million distinct CDR3 sequences, approximately 30% of them singletons. The sample consisted of blood. The receptors shown here come from a woman aged 25 to 39 in good health.

In its sample, this clonotype was seen many times. The chain combines TRBV20-1 with TRBJ2-5; D is possibly TRBD2 (7 bases). The CDR3 runs 13 residues. The V gene's germline CDR1 is DFQATT and CDR2 SNEGSKA (reference sequence). V lost 5 bases and J 5 bases, leaving 15 bases between the germline ends. Written as DNA, the CDR3 is TGCAGTGCTTCAGACCGGGGGGCGGAGACCCAGTACTTC. It is translated as CSASDRGAETQYF.

The chain is built from TRBV5-1 and TRBJ2-5, with D maybe TRBD2 (7 bases). Germline CDR1 is SGHRS and CDR2 is YFSETQ. CDR3 size: 14 residues. Trimming removed 3 bases from V and 4 bases from J, with 13 bases in between. The CDR3 nucleotides are TGCGCCAGCAGCTACCGGGGGGCCCGAGAGACCCAGTACTTC. Protein sequence: CASSYRGARETQYF.

The chain joins TRBV28 to TRBJ2-1; 7 bases map to TRBD2. The V gene's germline CDR1 is MDHEN and CDR2 SYDVKM. CDR3 length: 14 amino acids. V dropped 5 bases and J dropped 12; count of bases not matched to a gene: 13. The CDR3 DNA follows: TGTGCCAGCAGTCCCACAAACCCGCGGGGGAGGCAGTTCTTC. It codes for CASSPTNPRGRQFF.

In its sample, this clonotype was seen once. Being one base from a much bigger clone, this may be a read error. This sequence joins TRBV12-3 or TRBV12-4 and TRBJ2-4; 9 positions agree with TRBD1. The trim removed 5 bases at V and 13 bases at J, leaving 24 bases unmatched. This CDR3 contains 18 residues. The CDR3 sequence is CASSASGTGWGRINEQYF. CDR3 DNA sequence: TGTGCCAGCAGTGCATCCGGGACAGGGTGGGGGCGGATCAATGAGCAGTACTTC.

V is TRBV4-3 and J is TRBJ2-4, with 7 bases fitting TRBD1. CDR1 is LGHNA, CDR2 YSLEER, per germline. V lost 0 bases to trimming and J lost 1 base; unmatched junction nucleotides: 3. The CDR3 spans 16 residues. As DNA, the CDR3 is TGCGCCAGCAGCCAAGAGATACAGGGGGCCAAAAACATTCAGTACTTC. Protein product: CASSQEIQGAKNIQYF.

The rearrangement uses TRBV12-5 and TRBJ1-2; D unclear. Per the germline V gene, CDR1 is LGHNT and CDR2 is FRNRAP. This CDR3 spans 14 amino acids. V shed 2 bases and J shed 0 bases, with 7 bases lying between them. The CDR3 bases are TGTGCTAGTGGTTTGTCGGTCGCTAACTATGGCTACACCTTC. Protein: CASGLSVANYGYTF.

This sequence joins TRBV6-5 and TRBJ1-1; TRBD1 might be the D (5 bases). V gave up 4 bases and J gave up 11 bases, with 11 bases separating them. Germline V gene data show CDR1 as MNHEY and CDR2 as SVGAGI. The CDR3 extends over 11 amino acids. The CDR3 spells CASSWGREAFF. The CDR3, as DNA: TGTGCCAGCAGTTGGGGGAGAGAGGCTTTCTTT.

The CDR3 spells CASSQDGHRRTQYF. Written as DNA, the CDR3 is TGTGCCAGCAGCCAAGATGGACACCGGCGGACCCAGTACTTC. This chain joins TRBV3-1 and TRBJ2-5, with D possibly being TRBD1 (5 bases). Germline-derived CDR1 and CDR2 are LGHDT and YNNKEL (reference sequence). V lost 0 bases and J lost 7, with 12 bases in between. The CDR3 sequence is 14 residues long.